A single sample is the source of the 15 T cell receptor beta chains below, sequenced in a study of blood T cell repertoires in COVID-19. Here immunoSEQ multiplex PCR was the method, and the copy in TCRdb shows in-frame clones only, minus some. The data show about 300,000 clones, with 70% to 90% seen just once and about 2% held by the top ten. Material: PBMCs or T cells enriched from blood (not recorded which). These receptors were collected from a man under 40 who had recovered from COVID-19.

The V call is TRBV19, the J call TRBJ1-1; D is possibly TRBD1 (5 bases). The germline V gene encodes CDR1 LNHDA and CDR2 SQIVND (reference sequence). V was pared by 4 bases and J by 1 base, with 13 bases between. The CDR3 is 15 residues long. CDR3 DNA sequence: TGTGCCAGTAGTACTCGGGGGAGGTCGAACACTGAAGCTTTCTTT. It encodes CASSTRGRSNTEAFF.

The chain is built from TRBV7-9 and TRBJ2-5; D might be TRBD2 (5 bases). There are 16 residues in the CDR3. Germline V gene sequence: CDR1 SEHNR, CDR2 FQNEAQ (reference sequence). The V gene lost 5 bases and the J gene lost 3 bases, with 19 bases spanning the gap. The CDR3: CASSLRWAGEKETQYF. CDR3 sequence (DNA): TGTGCCAGCAGCCTCAGGTGGGCGGGTGAGAAAGAGACCCAGTACTTC. Full variable domain (remainder filled in from reference TRBV7-9 and TRBJ2-5): DTGVSQNPRHKITKRGQNVTFRCDPISEHNRLYWYRQTLGQGPEFLTYFQNEAQLEKSRLLSDRFSAERPKGSFSTLEIQRTEQGDSAMYLCASSLRWAGEKETQYFGPGTRLLVL.

V gene TRBV18 combines with J gene TRBJ1-2; TRBD1 matches at 7 bases. This CDR3 contains 15 residues. Germline values: CDR1 KGHSH, CDR2 LQKENI. V lost 2 bases to trimming and J lost 5 bases; unmatched junction nucleotides: 8. The CDR3 DNA reads as TGTGCCAGCTCACCAATAGTCGGCAGGGGGTATGGCTACACCTTC. Its translation: CASSPIVGRGYGYTF. The full variable domain, with the rest looked up from reference TRBV18 and TRBJ1-2, is NAGVMQNPRHLVRRRGQEARLRCSPMKGHSHVYWYRQLPEEGLKFMVYLQKENIIDESGMPKERFSAEFPKEGPSILRIQQVVRGDSAAYFCASSPIVGRGYGYTFGSGTRLTVV.

This clone was seen once. The rearrangement links TRBV2 to TRBJ1-1; 8 bases align to TRBD1. There are 13 residues in the CDR3. V was pared by 7 bases and J by 1 base, with 2 bases of the junction left unmatched. Germline V gene sequence: CDR1 SNHLY, CDR2 FYNNEI. This CDR3 is CASTGTGNTEAFF. CDR3 bases: TGTGCCAGCACAGGGACAGGGAACACTGAAGCTTTCTTT. Based on the CDR3 plus reference TRBV2 and TRBJ1-1, the full variable domain is EPEVTQTPSHQVTQMGQEVILRCVPISNHLYFYWYRQILGQKVEFLVSFYNNEISEKSEIFDDQFSVERPDGSNFTLKIRSTKLEDSAMYFCASTGTGNTEAFFGQGTRLTVV.

V is TRBV5-6 and J is TRBJ2-2; no reliable D call. V dropped 1 base and J dropped 6 bases, with 10 bases sitting between them. The germline V gene encodes CDR1 SGHDT and CDR2 YYEEEE. The CDR3 covers 14 residues. The CDR3 here is CASSLNLGAGELFF. CDR3 nucleotides: TGTGCCAGCAGCTTGAACTTGGGCGCCGGGGAGCTGTTTTTT.

V is TRBV3-1 (or the pseudogene TRBV3-2) and J is TRBJ2-1; unclear D gene. There are 13 residues in the CDR3. V lost 1 base to trimming and J lost 12 bases, with 13 bases between them. Germline V gene data show CDR1 as LGHDT and CDR2 as YNNKEL (reference sequence). The CDR3 bases are TGTGCCAGCAGCCAAGGAGTGTCTTCACGGCAGTTCTTC. It yields the protein CASSQGVSSRQFF.

This clone has just one count. This chain joins TRBV7-2 and TRBJ1-5; 7 bases are shared with TRBD1. V lost 0 bases, J lost 7 bases, and 6 bases stayed unmatched. This CDR3 is built from 15 residues. CDR1 SGHTA and CDR2 FQGNSA come from the germline V gene. CDR3: CASSLALGGRQPQHF. The DNA for the CDR3 is TGTGCCAGCAGCTTAGCGCTAGGGGGCAGGCAGCCCCAGCATTTT.

This rearrangement joins TRBV7-9 to TRBJ2-7; 11 bases align to TRBD2. The trim removed 0 bases at V and 6 bases at J, leaving 4 bases unmatched. The CDR3 consists of 15 residues. CDR1 SEHNR and CDR2 FQNEAQ come from the germline V gene (reference sequence). The CDR3 region is CASSLATSGVSEQYF. The CDR3 DNA reads TGTGCCAGCAGCTTAGCGACTAGCGGGGTTTCCGAGCAGTACTTC.

This clone was picked up one time. The chain joins TRBV6-6 to TRBJ1-5, with 7 bases lining up with TRBD1. The CDR3 is 16 amino acids. Trimming at V came to 8 bases and at J to 2 bases, leaving 12 bases not matched to a gene. Germline CDR1 and CDR2: MNHNY and SVGAGI (reference sequence). CDR3 protein: CASGPRDRSGNQPQHF. In DNA, the CDR3 is TGTGCCAGCGGCCCCCGGGACAGAAGTGGCAATCAGCCCCAGCATTTT.

The J gene is TRBJ2-5, the V gene TRBV5-4, with a weak D call TRBD1 (7 bases). From germline, CDR1 is SGHNT and CDR2 YYREEE (reference sequence). With 4 bases removed from V and 0 bases from J, the gap between germline ends came to 10 bases. This CDR3 is built from 14 residues. CDR3: CASSAGQYQETQYF. In DNA, the CDR3 is TGTGCCAGCAGCGCGGGACAGTACCAAGAGACCCAGTACTTC.

A single count supports this clone. This chain uses TRBV2 with TRBJ1-6; perhaps TRBD1 as D (6 bases). Trimming took off 6 bases at V and 6 bases at J, with 9 bases between the two ends. Germline lookup yields CDR1 SNHLY and CDR2 FYNNEI. The CDR3 has 13 amino acids. CDR3 residues: CASRGQVNSPLHF. In nucleotides, the CDR3 is TGTGCCAGCAGGGGACAAGTTAATTCACCCCTCCACTTT.

This chain links TRBV6-5 with TRBJ2-1; 9 bases align to TRBD1. The V gene end was trimmed by 4 bases and the J gene end by 4 bases; junction bases not matched to a gene: 5. CDR3 length equals 15 residues. CDR1 MNHEY and CDR2 SVGAGI come from the germline V gene. CDR3 sequence: CASSSPGTGYNEQFF. The CDR3 nucleotides read TGTGCCAGCAGTTCCCCCGGGACAGGGTACAATGAGCAGTTCTTC.

This clone is categorized as medium-sized. Within the sample, other DNA sequences also encode this same CDR3. V and J are TRBV4-3 and TRBJ2-2, with D hard to call. V lost 0 bases and J lost 1, with 6 bases in between. The CDR3 is 15 amino acids. Per germline, CDR1 LGHNA and CDR2 YSLEER. DNA for the CDR3: TGCGCCAGCAGCCAAGATACGGGGAACACCGGGGAGCTGTTTTTT. Its protein product is CASSQDTGNTGELFF.

V and J are TRBV3-1 (or the pseudogene TRBV3-2) and TRBJ1-3; TRBD1 agrees at 7 bases. The CDR3 sequence is 16 residues long. Germline assignment: CDR1 LGHDT and CDR2 YNNKEL (reference sequence). V shed 3 bases and J 0 bases; nucleotides not matched to a gene: 5. CDR3 region: CASSQSWDSSGNTIYF. As DNA, the CDR3 is TGTGCCAGCAGCCAGAGTTGGGACAGCTCTGGAAACACCATATATTTT.

The J gene is TRBJ2-2, the V gene TRBV2; 10 bases match TRBD2. V was pared by 3 bases and J by 6 bases, with 7 bases of the junction left unmatched. The length of the CDR3 is 16 residues. The germline V gene has CDR1 SNHLY and CDR2 FYNNEI. CDR3 in DNA: TGTGCCAGCAGTGATAGGGTAGCGGGGGGTGCCGGGGAGCTGTTTTTT. It yields the protein CASSDRVAGGAGELFF.